Shown below are 32 T cell receptor beta chains from a single sample sequenced in a study of T cell responses to AZD1222 COVID-19 vaccine. Data came from immunoSEQ multiplex PCR; TCRdb stores just in-frame clones and leaves some out. This sample has about 75,000 clones, with 70% to 90% found just once. Sequenced material: peripheral blood, taken 28 days after the second dose of the MenACWY control vaccine. The receptors come from an adult who received the MenACWY meningococcal vaccine as a control.

V gene TRBV7-9 combines with J gene TRBJ1-6; D uncertain. This CDR3 is built from 15 residues. The germline V gene encodes CDR1 SEHNR and CDR2 FQNEAQ (reference sequence). Trimming stripped 4 bases from V and 8 bases from J, with 15 bases between. The CDR3 loop is CASSSRAAGDSPLHF. Written as DNA, the CDR3 is TGTGCCAGCAGCTCGCGGGCCGCTGGAGATTCACCCCTCCACTTT.

The V and J genes are TRBV6-5 and TRBJ1-1, with no clear D. From germline, CDR1 is MNHEY and CDR2 SVGAGI. Trimming left V 4 bases short and J 8 bases short, with 8 bases between. CDR3 length: 11 amino acids. CDR3 coding DNA: TGTGCCAGCAGTTTTTCACGGGAAGCTTTCTTT. This encodes CASSFSREAFF.

The chain carries TRBV2 and TRBJ1-5; D uncertain. The CDR3 runs 14 residues. CDR1 SNHLY and CDR2 FYNNEI come from the germline V gene. Trimming removed 3 bases at V and 2 bases at J, with 8 bases between. The CDR3, as DNA: TGTGCCAGCAGTGATGTGGCCCGCAATCAGCCCCAGCATTTT. Amino acid sequence: CASSDVARNQPQHF.

The J gene is TRBJ1-2, the V gene TRBV3-1 (or the pseudogene TRBV3-2), with a weak D call TRBD1 (6 bases). Germline lookup yields CDR1 LGHDT and CDR2 YNNKEL (reference sequence). With 3 bases removed from V and 11 bases from J, the gap between germline ends came to 22 bases. The CDR3 has 15 amino acids. The CDR3 sequence: CASSQDSVTGQWYTF. In nucleotides, the CDR3 is TGTGCCAGCAGCCAGGACTCCGTCACTGGACAGTGGTACACCTTC.

This chain uses TRBV29-1 with TRBJ1-1; maybe TRBD1 (5 bases). Trimming pared 5 bases from V and 3 bases from J, leaving 19 bases between. Germline loops: CDR1 SQVTM, CDR2 ANQGSEA. The CDR3 length is 15 residues. The CDR3 region has the DNA TGCAGCGTTCCGGGGGGATCTGGTAGGGACACTGAAGCTTTCTTT. This gives the protein CSVPGGSGRDTEAFF. The full variable domain, with the rest looked up from reference TRBV29-1 and TRBJ1-1, is SAVISQKPSRDICQRGTSLTIQCQVDSQVTMMFWYRQQPGQSLTLIATANQGSEATYESGFVIDKFPISRPNLTFSTLTVSNMSPEDSSIYLCSVPGGSGRDTEAFFGQGTRLTVV.

Here the CDR3 DNA reads TGTGCCAGCAGCGTAGCTTATAGGGGCCAGGAGCAGTTCTTC. It yields the protein CASSVAYRGQEQFF. The chain has TRBV9 and TRBJ2-1, with D possibly matching TRBD1 (5 bases). Trimming left V 0 bases short and J 10 bases short, with 14 bases between. The CDR3 covers 14 residues. Per germline, CDR1 SGDLS and CDR2 YYNGEE.

The rearrangement joins TRBV6-5 to TRBJ1-1; D possibly corresponds to TRBD1 (6 bases). Germline V lookup: CDR1 MNHEY, CDR2 SVGAGI. V was shortened by 2 bases and J by 5 bases, with 9 bases between the two germline ends. CDR3 length equals 13 residues. This chain's CDR3 is CASSYGRGTEAFF. The CDR3 DNA sequence: TGTGCCAGCAGTTACGGCAGGGGTACTGAAGCTTTCTTT.

V and J are TRBV28 and TRBJ1-4; 8 nucleotides line up with TRBD1. CDR3 length: 15 amino acids. After removal of 5 bases from V and 8 bases from J, the junction contained 10 bases not matched to a gene. Per the germline V gene, CDR1 is MDHEN and CDR2 is SYDVKM. The CDR3 protein is CASSLQQGGGEKLFF. Here the CDR3 DNA reads TGTGCCAGCAGTCTGCAACAGGGGGGTGGGGAAAAACTGTTTTTT.

The chain carries TRBV12-3 or TRBV12-4 and TRBJ1-5; 7 bases are shared with TRBD1. This CDR3 region has 13 residues. V was pared by 6 bases and J by 5 bases, with 4 bases of the junction left unmatched. CDR3 DNA: TGTGCCAGCAGACAGGGGATTGATCAGCCCCAGCATTTT. Translation: CASRQGIDQPQHF.

The genes are TRBV29-1 and TRBJ1-1; 8 bases align to TRBD1. V lost 6 bases and J lost 7; bases outside the gene matches: 7. CDR3 size: 12 residues. Germline CDR1 reads SQVTM; CDR2 reads ANQGSEA. CDR3 sequence reads: CSVFDRGDEAFF. The CDR3 coding sequence is TGCAGCGTCTTTGACAGGGGCGATGAAGCTTTCTTT. Looking up the rest from reference TRBV29-1 and TRBJ1-1 gives the full variable domain: SAVISQKPSRDICQRGTSLTIQCQVDSQVTMMFWYRQQPGQSLTLIATANQGSEATYESGFVIDKFPISRPNLTFSTLTVSNMSPEDSSIYLCSVFDRGDEAFFGQGTRLTVV.

The chain carries TRBV7-2 and TRBJ1-1, with D unresolved. The V end was cut by 7 bases, the J end by 5 bases, with 11 bases between. The CDR3 spans 12 residues. Germline-derived CDR1 and CDR2 are SGHTA and FQGNSA. This chain's CDR3 is CASTLRATEAFF. The CDR3 DNA reads TGTGCCAGCACCCTTAGAGCTACTGAAGCTTTCTTT.

The genes are TRBV18 and TRBJ2-7; 8 nucleotides line up with TRBD2. Germline V CDR1 and CDR2: KGHSH, LQKENI. With V trimmed by 6 bases and J by 6 bases, 10 bases remained unmatched. The CDR3 has 14 residues. The CDR3 DNA is TGTGCCAGCTCGATCTCGGGGGGGGTAGGCGAGCAGTACTTC. Translating it yields CASSISGGVGEQYF.

V and J are TRBV6-2 or TRBV6-3 and TRBJ1-1; no firm D call. The germline gives CDR1 MNHEY, CDR2 SVGEGT. The CDR3 contains 12 residues. The ends were cut back, 5 bases at V and 0 bases at J, with 4 bases in the middle. In nucleotides, the CDR3 is TGTGCCAGCAGTGCAGTGAACACTGAAGCTTTCTTT. Its protein is CASSAVNTEAFF.

V is TRBV4-3 and J is TRBJ1-2; 10 bases are a match to TRBD1. The CDR3 is made up of 15 amino acids. Germline trimming cut 0 bases from V and 7 bases from J; bases unmatched to any gene: 5. The germline CDR1 and CDR2 sequences are LGHNA and YSLEER. The CDR3 DNA reads as TGCGCCAGCAGCCAAGATTTGGGGACAGGGGTTGGCTACACCTTC. The encoded protein is CASSQDLGTGVGYTF.

The chain is built from TRBV19 and TRBJ2-7, with 9 positions matching TRBD1. Losses at the gene ends were 7 bases for V and 0 bases for J; bases not matched to a gene: 7. Germline loops: CDR1 LNHDA, CDR2 SQIVND (reference sequence). The CDR3 spans 15 residues. The CDR3 DNA reads as TGTGCCAGTACCAAGACAGGGGGAAGCTCCTACGAGCAGTACTTC. This gives the protein CASTKTGGSSYEQYF.

This chain uses TRBV15 with TRBJ1-5; tentative D call: TRBD1 (5 bases). Trimming removed 1 base from V and 7 bases from J, with 17 bases in between. In germline, CDR1 is LNHNV, CDR2 YYDKDF (reference sequence). The CDR3 loop spans 16 amino acids. The CDR3 loop is CATSRGRQTISQPQHF. As DNA, the CDR3 is TGTGCCACCAGCAGAGGGCGACAGACTATAAGCCAGCCCCAGCATTTT.

The chain recombines TRBV6-1 with TRBJ1-5, with D tentatively TRBD1 (6 bases). Germline V CDR1 and CDR2: MNHNS, SASEGT. CDR3 size: 15 residues. Between the trimmed V and J ends, which lost 2 bases and 6 bases, there was a span of 14 bases. CDR3 sequence reads: CASSEPNRDPQPQHF. The CDR3 nucleotides are TGTGCCAGCAGTGAACCCAACAGGGATCCTCAGCCCCAGCATTTT.

V and J are TRBV6-2 or TRBV6-3 and TRBJ1-6; TRBD1 matches at 8 bases. V lost 0 bases to trimming and J lost 10 bases; unmatched junction nucleotides: 5. The CDR3 extends over 15 amino acids. Germline lookup yields CDR1 MNHEY and CDR2 SVGEGT. As DNA, the CDR3 is TGTGCCAGCAGTTACTCGGACAGGGAGGACTCACCCCTCCACTTT. Translated, it gives CASSYSDREDSPLHF.

The chain recombines TRBV19 with TRBJ1-5; D uncertain. This CDR3 contains 12 residues. Germline CDR1 reads LNHDA; CDR2 reads SQIVND (reference sequence). Trimming shortened V by 1 base and J by 9 bases, and 7 bases separated the two germline ends. CDR3 in amino acids: CASSIVGSPQHF. CDR3 in DNA: TGTGCCAGTAGTATAGTCGGCTCGCCCCAGCATTTT.

The J gene is TRBJ1-1, the V gene TRBV30; TRBD1 matches at 8 bases. Trimming took 8 bases from V and 5 from J; bases not matched to a gene: 10. There are 13 residues in the CDR3. The V gene's germline CDR1 is GTSNPN and CDR2 SVGIG (reference sequence). This CDR3 is CARDHRGETEAFF. DNA for the CDR3: TGTGCCCGGGACCACAGGGGGGAGACTGAAGCTTTCTTT.

The chain recombines TRBV29-1 with TRBJ2-7; tentatively, D is TRBD2 (5 bases). Trimming left V 5 bases short and J 6 bases short, with 20 bases between. Germline CDR1 and CDR2: SQVTM and ANQGSEA. The CDR3 runs to 14 residues. CDR3: CSVPLSEERSEQYF. The CDR3 DNA reads as TGCAGCGTTCCCCTTAGCGAGGAGAGGTCCGAGCAGTACTTC.

This clone came up once. V usage is TRBV4-2 and J usage is TRBJ1-2; D might be TRBD1 (5 bases). With 1 base removed from V and 4 bases from J, the gap between germline ends came to 10 bases. This CDR3 is 14 amino acids long. The V gene's germline CDR1 is LGHNA and CDR2 YNFKEQ. CDR3 nucleotides: TGTGCCAGCAGCCAAGCCAGGGTTGGCTATGGCTACACCTTC. Translating it yields CASSQARVGYGYTF.

The J gene is TRBJ2-5, the V gene TRBV6-1; tentative D call: TRBD1 (6 bases). Germline CDR1 reads MNHNS; CDR2 reads SASEGT. The length of the CDR3 is 14 residues. Trimming shortened V by 0 bases and J by 3 bases, and 8 bases separated the two germline ends. CDR3 nucleotides: TGTGCCAGCAGTGAAGCTGCAGGGGAAGAGACCCAGTACTTC. Translation: CASSEAAGEETQYF.

CDR3 sequence reads: CASSEWGRTEAFF. In nucleotides, the CDR3 is TGTGCCAGCAGTGAATGGGGGAGGACTGAAGCTTTCTTT. The J gene is TRBJ1-1, the V gene TRBV6-4, with D tentatively TRBD1 (5 bases). Germline CDR1 and CDR2: MRHNA and SNTAGT. V dropped 3 bases and J dropped 5 bases, with 10 bases sitting between them. There are 13 residues in the CDR3.

The V gene is TRBV15, the J gene TRBJ1-3, with D tentatively TRBD1 (5 bases). Per germline, CDR1 LNHNV and CDR2 YYDKDF (reference sequence). The CDR3 is 15 residues long. V dropped 0 bases and J dropped 4 bases, with 10 bases sitting between them. The CDR3 reads CATSRDGGVGNTIYF. The CDR3 DNA reads TGTGCCACCAGCAGAGATGGGGGGGTGGGAAACACCATATATTTT.

J is TRBJ2-4 and V is TRBV6-5, with D perhaps given as TRBD1 or TRBD2 (5 bases each). Germline values: CDR1 MNHEY, CDR2 SVGAGI. The CDR3 extends over 11 amino acids. Trimming pared 8 bases from V and 8 bases from J, leaving 10 bases between. CDR3 in DNA: TGTGCCAGCCAGAGGGGATACATTCAGTACTTC. Translation gives CASQRGYIQYF.

The chain combines TRBV6-2 or TRBV6-3 with TRBJ1-2, with TRBD1 matching over 7 bases. J gave up 4 bases and V 0 bases, and 5 bases lay outside the gene matches. The CDR3 extends over 15 amino acids. From germline, CDR1 is MNHEY and CDR2 SVGEGT. The CDR3 loop is CASSYSPGTAYGYTF. In DNA form, the CDR3 reads TGTGCCAGCAGTTACTCTCCCGGGACAGCCTATGGCTACACCTTC.

This rearrangement joins TRBV5-1 to TRBJ2-5, with D possibly matching TRBD1 (6 bases). This CDR3 has 15 residues. V lost 4 bases and J lost 10, with 23 bases in between. Germline lookup yields CDR1 SGHRS and CDR2 YFSETQ. DNA for the CDR3: TGCGCCAGCAGCCCCGGGACACTGACCTCGGATGGCCAGTACTTC. Translated: CASSPGTLTSDGQYF.

The rearrangement joins TRBV10-3 to TRBJ2-7; D is undetermined. Germline lookup yields CDR1 ENHRY and CDR2 SYGVKD. The V end lost 6 bases, the J end lost 2 bases, and 11 bases lay between the germline ends. The CDR3 sequence is 13 residues long. DNA of the CDR3: TGTGCCATCAGCCCCGGGTCCCCCTACGAGCAGTACTTC. It translates to CAISPGSPYEQYF.

The chain employs TRBV4-2 and TRBJ1-1, with 8 bases matching TRBD1. The CDR3 length is 16 residues. The V segment lost 0 bases and the J segment 5 bases; nucleotides outside the gene matches: 8. In germline, CDR1 is LGHNA, CDR2 YNFKEQ. In DNA form, the CDR3 reads TGTGCCAGCAGCCAAGAATCGGACAGGGTATTGACTGAAGCTTTCTTT. Translating gives CASSQESDRVLTEAFF.

The chain is built from TRBV5-4 and TRBJ2-7; TRBD2 aligns across 11 bases. The CDR3 length is 16 residues. V trimming: 1 base; J trimming: 2 bases; junction bases outside the gene matches: 5. From germline, CDR1 is SGHNT and CDR2 YYREEE (reference sequence). This CDR3 is CASSLMEGLAAYEQYF. CDR3 nucleotide sequence: TGTGCCAGCAGCTTGATGGAGGGACTAGCGGCCTACGAGCAGTACTTC.

This clone has a single count. The J gene is TRBJ1-4, the V gene TRBV7-2; possible D gene TRBD1, 6 bases. The CDR3 has 15 amino acids. Germline CDR1 reads SGHTA; CDR2 reads FQGNSA. V shed 3 bases and J shed 2 bases, with 10 bases lying between them. In DNA, the CDR3 is TGTGCCAGCAGCTTTAGTACAGGGACTAATGAAAAACTGTTTTTT. Protein product: CASSFSTGTNEKLFF.